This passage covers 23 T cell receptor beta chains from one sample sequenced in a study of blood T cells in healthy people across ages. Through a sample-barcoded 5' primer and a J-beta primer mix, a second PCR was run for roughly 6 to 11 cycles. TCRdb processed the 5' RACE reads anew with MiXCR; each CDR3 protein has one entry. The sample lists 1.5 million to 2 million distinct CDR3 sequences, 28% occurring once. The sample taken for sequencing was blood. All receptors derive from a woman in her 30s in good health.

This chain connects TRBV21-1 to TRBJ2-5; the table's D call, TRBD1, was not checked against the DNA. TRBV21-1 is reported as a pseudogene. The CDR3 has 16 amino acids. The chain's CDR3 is CASSEPPRGSQETQYF. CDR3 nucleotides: TGTGCCAGCAGCGAACCTCCACGGGGCTCCCAAGAGACCCAGTACTTC.

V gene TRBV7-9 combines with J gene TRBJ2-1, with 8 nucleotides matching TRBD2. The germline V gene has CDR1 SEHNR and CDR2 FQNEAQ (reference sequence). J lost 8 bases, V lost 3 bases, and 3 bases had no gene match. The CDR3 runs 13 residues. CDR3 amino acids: CASSFGLADEQFF. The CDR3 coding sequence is TGTGCCAGCAGCTTCGGACTAGCTGATGAGCAGTTCTTC.

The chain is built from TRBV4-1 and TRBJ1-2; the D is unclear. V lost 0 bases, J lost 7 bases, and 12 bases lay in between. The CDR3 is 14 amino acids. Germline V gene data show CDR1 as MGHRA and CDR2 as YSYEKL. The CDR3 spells CASSQDPAGTGYTF. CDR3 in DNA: TGCGCCAGCAGCCAAGATCCGGCGGGTACTGGCTACACCTTC.

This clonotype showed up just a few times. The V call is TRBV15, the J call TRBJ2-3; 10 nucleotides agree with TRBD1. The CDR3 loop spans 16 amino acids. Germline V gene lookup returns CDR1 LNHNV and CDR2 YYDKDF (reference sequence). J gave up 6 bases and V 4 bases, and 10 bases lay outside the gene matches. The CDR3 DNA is TGTGCCACCAGCATCCAAGGGGGGACAGGGGTCGATACGCAGTATTTT. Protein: CATSIQGGTGVDTQYF.

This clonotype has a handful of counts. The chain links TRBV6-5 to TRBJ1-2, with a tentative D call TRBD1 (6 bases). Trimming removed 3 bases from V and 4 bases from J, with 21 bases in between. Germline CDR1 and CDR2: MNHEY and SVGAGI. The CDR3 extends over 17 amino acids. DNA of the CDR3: TGTGCCAGCAGTTATGGTTTCTTCCGCAGGGGCACCTATGGCTACACCTTC. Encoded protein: CASSYGFFRRGTYGYTF.

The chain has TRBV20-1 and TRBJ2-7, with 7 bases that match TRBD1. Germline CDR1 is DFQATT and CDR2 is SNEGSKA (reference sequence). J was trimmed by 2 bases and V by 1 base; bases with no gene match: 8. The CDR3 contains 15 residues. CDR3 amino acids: CSARGWVGQAYEQYF. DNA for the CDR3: TGCAGTGCTAGAGGTTGGGTTGGACAGGCCTACGAGCAGTACTTC.

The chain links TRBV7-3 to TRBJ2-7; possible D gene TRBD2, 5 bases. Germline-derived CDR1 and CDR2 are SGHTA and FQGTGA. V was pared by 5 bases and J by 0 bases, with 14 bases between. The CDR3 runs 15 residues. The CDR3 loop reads CASSPQAGSSYEQYF. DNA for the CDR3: TGTGCCAGCAGCCCTCAGGCGGGTAGCTCCTACGAGCAGTACTTC.

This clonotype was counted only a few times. The CDR3 DNA follows: TGTGCCAGCAGCCGAAGGAGTCGGGGGAATGAGCAGTTCTTC. Translating it yields CASSRRSRGNEQFF. The chain combines TRBV3-1 with TRBJ2-1; a possible D gene is TRBD2 (6 bases). CDR3 size: 14 residues. CDR1 is LGHDT and CDR2 is YNNKEL in the germline V gene (reference sequence). Trimming shortened V by 4 bases and J by 7 bases, and 14 bases separated the two germline ends.

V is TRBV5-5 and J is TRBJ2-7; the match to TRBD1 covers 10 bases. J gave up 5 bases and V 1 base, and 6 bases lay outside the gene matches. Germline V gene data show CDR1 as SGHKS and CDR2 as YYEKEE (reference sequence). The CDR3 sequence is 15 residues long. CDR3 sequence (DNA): TGTGCCAGCAGCTTGAGCCGGGACAGGGGTGACGAGCAGTACTTC. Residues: CASSLSRDRGDEQYF.

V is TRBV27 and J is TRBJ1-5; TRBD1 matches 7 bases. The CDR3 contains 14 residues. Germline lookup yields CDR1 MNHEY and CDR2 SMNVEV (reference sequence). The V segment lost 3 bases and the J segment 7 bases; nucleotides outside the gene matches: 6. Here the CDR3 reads CASSLYRGEQPQHF. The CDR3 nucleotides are TGTGCCAGCAGTTTGTACAGGGGTGAACAGCCCCAGCATTTT.

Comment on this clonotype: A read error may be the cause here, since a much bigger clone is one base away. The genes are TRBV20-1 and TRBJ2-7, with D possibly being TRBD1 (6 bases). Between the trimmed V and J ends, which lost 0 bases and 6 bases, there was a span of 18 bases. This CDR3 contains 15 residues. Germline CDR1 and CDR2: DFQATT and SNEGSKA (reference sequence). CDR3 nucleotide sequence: TGCAGTGCTAGAGATGGTGGGGGCGGAAGGGCCGAGCAGTACTTC. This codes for CSARDGGGGRAEQYF.

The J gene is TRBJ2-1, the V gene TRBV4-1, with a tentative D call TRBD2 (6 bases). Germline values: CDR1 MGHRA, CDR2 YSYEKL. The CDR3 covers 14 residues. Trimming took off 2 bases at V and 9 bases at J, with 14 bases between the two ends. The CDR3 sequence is CASSQPGVGFEQFF. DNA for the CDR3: TGCGCCAGCAGCCAACCGGGGGTCGGATTTGAGCAGTTCTTC.

CDR3 loop: CASSPGLVAAEQFF. The CDR3 nucleotides are TGCGCCAGCAGCCCGGGACTAGTGGCGGCGGAGCAGTTCTTC. The genes are TRBV5-1 and TRBJ2-1; the match to TRBD2 covers 8 bases. Germline CDR1 is SGHRS and CDR2 is YFSETQ. The CDR3 covers 14 residues. V was clipped by 4 bases and J by 10 bases; unmatched bases: 10.

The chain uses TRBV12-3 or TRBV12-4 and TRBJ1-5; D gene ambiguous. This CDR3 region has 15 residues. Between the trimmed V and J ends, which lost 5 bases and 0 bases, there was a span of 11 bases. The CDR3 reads CASSPLGLSNQPQHF. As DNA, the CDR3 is TGTGCCAGCAGTCCCCTAGGTCTTAGCAATCAGCCCCAGCATTTT.

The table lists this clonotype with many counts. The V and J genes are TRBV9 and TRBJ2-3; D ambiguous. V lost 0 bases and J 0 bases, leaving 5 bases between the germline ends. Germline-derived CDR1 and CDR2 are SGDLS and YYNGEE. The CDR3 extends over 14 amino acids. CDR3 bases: TGTGCCAGCAGCGTAGGGGCTAGCACAGATACGCAGTATTTT. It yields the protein CASSVGASTDTQYF. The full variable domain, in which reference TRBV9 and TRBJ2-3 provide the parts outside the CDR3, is DSGVTQTPKHLITATGQRVTLRCSPRSGDLSVYWYQQSLDQGLQFLIQYYNGEERAKGNILERFSAQQFPDLHSELNLSSLELGDSALYFCASSVGASTDTQYFGPGTRLTVL.

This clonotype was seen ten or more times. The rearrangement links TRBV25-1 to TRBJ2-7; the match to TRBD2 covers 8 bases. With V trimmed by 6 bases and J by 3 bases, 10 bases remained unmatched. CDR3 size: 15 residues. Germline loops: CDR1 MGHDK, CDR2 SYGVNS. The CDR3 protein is CASSDLGGGLYEQYF. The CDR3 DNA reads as TGTGCCAGCAGCGATCTGGGCGGGGGGCTCTACGAGCAGTACTTC.

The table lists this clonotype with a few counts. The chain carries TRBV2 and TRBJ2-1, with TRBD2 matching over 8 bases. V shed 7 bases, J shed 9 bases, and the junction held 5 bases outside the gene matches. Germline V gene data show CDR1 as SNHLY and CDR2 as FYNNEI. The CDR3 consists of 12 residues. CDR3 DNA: TGTGCCAGCACCGCGGGGGGAGGTGAGCAGTTCTTC. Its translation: CASTAGGGEQFF.

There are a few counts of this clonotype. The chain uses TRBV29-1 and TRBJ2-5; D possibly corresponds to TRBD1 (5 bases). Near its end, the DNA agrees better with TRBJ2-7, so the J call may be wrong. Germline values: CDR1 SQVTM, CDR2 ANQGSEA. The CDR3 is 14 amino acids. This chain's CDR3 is CSVGKGLGVNEQYF. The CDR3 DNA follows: TGCAGCGTTGGGAAGGGGTTGGGCGTGAACGAGCAGTACTTC.

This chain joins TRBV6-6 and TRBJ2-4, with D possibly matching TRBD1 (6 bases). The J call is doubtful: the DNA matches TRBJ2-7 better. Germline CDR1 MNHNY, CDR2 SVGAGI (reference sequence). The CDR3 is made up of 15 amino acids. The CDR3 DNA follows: TGTGCCAGCAGTTTTGGTAGGACAGCGACTAACGAGCAGTACTTC. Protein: CASSFGRTATNEQYF.

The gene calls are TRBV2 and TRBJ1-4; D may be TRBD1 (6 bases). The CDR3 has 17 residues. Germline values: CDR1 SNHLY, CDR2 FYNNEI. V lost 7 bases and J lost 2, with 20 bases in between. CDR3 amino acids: CASTTEGGPRTNEKLFF. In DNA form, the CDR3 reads TGTGCCAGCACTACGGAGGGGGGCCCGCGCACTAATGAAAAACTGTTTTTT.

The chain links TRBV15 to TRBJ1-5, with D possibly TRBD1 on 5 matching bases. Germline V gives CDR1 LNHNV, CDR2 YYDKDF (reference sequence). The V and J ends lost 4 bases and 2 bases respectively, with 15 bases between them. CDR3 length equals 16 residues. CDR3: CATSKSRGGGNQPQHF. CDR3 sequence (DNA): TGTGCCACCAGCAAATCTCGAGGAGGGGGCAATCAGCCCCAGCATTTT.

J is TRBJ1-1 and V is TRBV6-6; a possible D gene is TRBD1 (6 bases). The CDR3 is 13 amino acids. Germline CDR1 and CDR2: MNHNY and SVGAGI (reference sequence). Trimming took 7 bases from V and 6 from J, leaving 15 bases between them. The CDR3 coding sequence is TGTGCCAGCAATACAGACAGGAGGTCTGAAGCTTTCTTT. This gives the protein CASNTDRRSEAFF.

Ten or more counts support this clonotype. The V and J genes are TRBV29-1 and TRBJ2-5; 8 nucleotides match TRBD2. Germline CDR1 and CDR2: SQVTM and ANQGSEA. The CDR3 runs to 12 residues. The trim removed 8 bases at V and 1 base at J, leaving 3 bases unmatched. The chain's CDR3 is CSSGLAQETQYF. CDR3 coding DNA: TGCAGCTCCGGACTAGCCCAAGAGACCCAGTACTTC.